The 17 T cell receptor beta chains in this list originate from one sample, sequenced in a study of technical replicates of blood from several donors. Assay: immunoSEQ multiplex PCR; the TCRdb copy retains only in-frame clones and omits some. The repertoire has around 93,000 clones, approximately 94% of them found once; the top ten carry less than 0.4%. Material for sequencing was T cells isolated from PBMCs. These TCRs come from a human donor in good health.

The chain uses TRBV27 and TRBJ2-5, with 8 positions matching TRBD2. Looked up from germline, CDR1 is MNHEY and CDR2 is SMNVEV (reference sequence). Trimming at V came to 3 bases and at J to 5 bases, leaving 8 bases not matched to a gene. The CDR3 contains 15 residues. CDR3 nucleotides: TGTGCCAGCAGTTTTCAGACTAGCGCGTTGGAGACCCAGTACTTC. Its protein product is CASSFQTSALETQYF.

The chain employs TRBV5-1 and TRBJ2-7; D is perhaps TRBD1 (5 bases). CDR3 length: 14 amino acids. Germline CDR1 SGHRS, CDR2 YFSETQ. Trimming removed 0 bases at V and 2 bases at J, with 9 bases between. CDR3: CASSLEGVTYEQYF. The CDR3 coding sequence is TGCGCCAGCAGCTTGGAAGGGGTCACCTACGAGCAGTACTTC.

This chain uses TRBV19 with TRBJ2-5, with 11 bases matching TRBD2. Germline V CDR1 and CDR2: LNHDA, SQIVND (reference sequence). V shed 6 bases, J shed 3 bases, and the junction held 3 bases outside the gene matches. CDR3 size: 14 residues. The CDR3 sequence is CASSQGLAEETQYF. CDR3 bases: TGTGCCAGTAGCCAGGGACTAGCGGAAGAGACCCAGTACTTC.

The chain joins TRBV18 to TRBJ1-2; D remains ambiguous. Trimming stripped 6 bases from V and 7 bases from J, with 15 bases between. The CDR3 spans 13 residues. The germline V gene has CDR1 KGHSH and CDR2 LQKENI. Here the CDR3 DNA reads TGTGCCAGCTCTCCATATTCAGAGGGTGGCTACACCTTC. Protein: CASSPYSEGGYTF. Looking up the rest from reference TRBV18 and TRBJ1-2 gives the full variable domain: NAGVMQNPRHLVRRRGQEARLRCSPMKGHSHVYWYRQLPEEGLKFMVYLQKENIIDESGMPKERFSAEFPKEGPSILRIQQVVRGDSAAYFCASSPYSEGGYTFGSGTRLTVV.

V usage is TRBV4-3 and J usage is TRBJ2-7, with D hard to call. This CDR3 comprises 13 residues. Trimming left V 2 bases short and J 1 base short, with 6 bases between. Germline-derived CDR1 and CDR2 are LGHNA and YSLEER. CDR3 protein: CASSQQVSYEQYF. In DNA, the CDR3 is TGCGCCAGCAGCCAACAGGTATCCTACGAGCAGTACTTC.

This clone was observed once. The V and J genes are TRBV11-2 and TRBJ2-3; no definite D call. The V gene's germline CDR1 is SGHAT and CDR2 FQNNGV. This CDR3 is 15 amino acids long. Trimming removed 2 bases at V and 1 base at J, with 10 bases between. CDR3 loop: CASSLSVPRTDTQYF. DNA for the CDR3: TGTGCCAGCAGCTTATCAGTCCCCCGCACAGATACGCAGTATTTT.

This rearrangement joins TRBV5-4 to TRBJ2-7; TRBD2 aligns across 8 bases. This CDR3 has 15 amino acids. Unmatched junction bases numbered 4, after V lost 2 bases and J lost 0 bases. Germline loops: CDR1 SGHNT, CDR2 YYREEE (reference sequence). The CDR3 nucleotides are TGTGCCAGCAGCTTAGCTAGCGGGTCCTCCTACGAGCAGTACTTC. It codes for CASSLASGSSYEQYF.

The gene calls are TRBV6-5 and TRBJ1-1; D is unclear. The CDR3 consists of 13 residues. V was trimmed by 6 bases and J by 0 bases, leaving 8 bases between them. Looked up from germline, CDR1 is MNHEY and CDR2 is SVGAGI. As DNA, the CDR3 is TGTGCCAGCAGCCCCCGTATGAACACTGAAGCTTTCTTT. Translation: CASSPRMNTEAFF.

The chain joins TRBV6-5 to TRBJ2-1; TRBD1 matches 7 bases. The CDR3 is 14 residues long. J gave up 7 bases and V 6 bases, and 9 bases lay outside the gene matches. The germline V gene encodes CDR1 MNHEY and CDR2 SVGAGI. CDR3 region: CASRTGWTDNEQFF. The CDR3 DNA is TGTGCCAGCAGGACAGGGTGGACTGATAATGAGCAGTTCTTC.

This chain joins TRBV30 and TRBJ2-1; 7 bases map to TRBD2. CDR3 length: 13 residues. Trimming at V came to 4 bases and at J to 10 bases, leaving 10 bases not matched to a gene. The germline gives CDR1 GTSNPN, CDR2 SVGIG (reference sequence). The CDR3 protein is CAWKLSGGSEQFF. Written as DNA, the CDR3 is TGTGCCTGGAAATTGTCGGGCGGGAGCGAGCAGTTCTTC. The complete variable domain, with remaining parts taken from reference TRBV30 and TRBJ2-1, reads SQTIHQWPATLVQPVGSPLSLECTVEGTSNPNLYWYRQAAGRGLQLLFYSVGIGQISSEVPQNLSASRPQDRQFILSSKKLLLSDSGFYLCAWKLSGGSEQFFGPGTRLTVL.

The J gene is TRBJ2-3, the V gene TRBV27; 9 bases match TRBD2. V shed 6 bases and J 4 bases; nucleotides not matched to a gene: 8. The CDR3 sequence is 15 residues long. Germline-derived CDR1 and CDR2 are MNHEY and SMNVEV (reference sequence). The CDR3 nucleotides are TGTGCCAGCAGACACCAGGGACTAGCCCCAGATACGCAGTATTTT. Its protein product is CASRHQGLAPDTQYF.

V usage is TRBV19 and J usage is TRBJ1-2; D is unresolved. The V and J ends lost 6 bases and 4 bases respectively, with 18 bases between them. The length of the CDR3 is 15 residues. Germline CDR1 and CDR2: LNHDA and SQIVND (reference sequence). CDR3 coding DNA: TGTGCCAGTAGCCATGGGCAGGCGTCATTCTATGGCTACACCTTC. It specifies CASSHGQASFYGYTF. The full variable domain, with the rest looked up from reference TRBV19 and TRBJ1-2, is DGGITQSPKYLFRKEGQNVTLSCEQNLNHDAMYWYRQDPGQGLRLIYYSQIVNDFQKGDIAEGYSVSREKKESFPLTVTSAQKNPTAFYLCASSHGQASFYGYTFGSGTRLTVV.

This clone has just a few counts. J is TRBJ1-1 and V is TRBV29-1; TRBD1 might be the D (6 bases). Deletions cut 5 bases from V and 1 base from J, with 17 bases between. Germline CDR1 and CDR2: SQVTM and ANQGSEA. CDR3 size: 15 residues. For the CDR3, the DNA is TGCAGCGTTCTTTCCGTTACAGGGAAGAACACTGAAGCTTTCTTT. It encodes CSVLSVTGKNTEAFF.

The V call is TRBV6-5, the J call TRBJ1-2; 9 bases line up with TRBD1. Unmatched junction bases numbered 7, after V lost 2 bases and J lost 6 bases. The length of the CDR3 is 15 residues. Germline CDR1 MNHEY, CDR2 SVGAGI. CDR3 coding DNA: TGTGCCAGCAGTTACAGGAACAGGGGGCGGGATGGCTACACCTTC. This sequence encodes CASSYRNRGRDGYTF.

This clone was observed a single time. This chain uses TRBV5-6 with TRBJ2-7, with 8 bases matching TRBD2. Germline V gene sequence: CDR1 SGHDT, CDR2 YYEEEE. The CDR3 runs to 16 residues. After removal of 0 bases from V and 1 base from J, the junction contained 6 bases not matched to a gene. CDR3 sequence reads: CASSLGVAGRSYEQYF. As DNA, the CDR3 is TGTGCCAGCAGCTTGGGGGTAGCGGGAAGATCCTACGAGCAGTACTTC.

The chain combines TRBV5-6 with TRBJ2-1, with 13 bases aligning to TRBD2. V lost 0 bases, J lost 4 bases, and 1 base stayed unmatched. Germline-derived CDR1 and CDR2 are SGHDT and YYEEEE. The CDR3 contains 16 residues. CDR3 coding DNA: TGTGCCAGCAGCTTGGAGGGACTAGCGGGGTACAATGAGCAGTTCTTC. Its protein is CASSLEGLAGYNEQFF.

The chain employs TRBV11-3 and TRBJ2-7; 7 bases align to TRBD1. Per the germline V gene, CDR1 is SGHNT and CDR2 is YENEEA. This CDR3 contains 14 residues. V lost 8 bases and J lost 6; bases outside the gene matches: 13. The CDR3 loop is CASGNRGISLEQYF. CDR3 nucleotides: TGTGCCAGCGGGAACAGGGGAATCTCTCTCGAGCAGTACTTC.